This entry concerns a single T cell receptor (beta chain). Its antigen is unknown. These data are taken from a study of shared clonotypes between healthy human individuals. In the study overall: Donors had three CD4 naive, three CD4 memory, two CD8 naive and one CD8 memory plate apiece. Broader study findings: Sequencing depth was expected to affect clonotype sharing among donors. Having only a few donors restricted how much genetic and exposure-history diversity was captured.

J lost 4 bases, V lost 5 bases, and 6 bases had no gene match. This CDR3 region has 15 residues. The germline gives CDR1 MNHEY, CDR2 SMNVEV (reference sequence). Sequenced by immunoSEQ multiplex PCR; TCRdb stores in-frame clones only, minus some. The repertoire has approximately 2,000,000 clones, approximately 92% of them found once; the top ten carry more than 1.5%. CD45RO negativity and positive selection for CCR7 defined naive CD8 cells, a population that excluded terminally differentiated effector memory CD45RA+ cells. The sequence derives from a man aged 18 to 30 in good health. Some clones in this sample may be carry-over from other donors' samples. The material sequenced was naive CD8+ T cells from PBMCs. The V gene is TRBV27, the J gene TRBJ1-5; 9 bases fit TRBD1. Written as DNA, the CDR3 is TGTGCCAGCAGTCCCACCGGGACAGGGAATCAGCCCCAGCATTTT. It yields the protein CASSPTGTGNQPQHF.